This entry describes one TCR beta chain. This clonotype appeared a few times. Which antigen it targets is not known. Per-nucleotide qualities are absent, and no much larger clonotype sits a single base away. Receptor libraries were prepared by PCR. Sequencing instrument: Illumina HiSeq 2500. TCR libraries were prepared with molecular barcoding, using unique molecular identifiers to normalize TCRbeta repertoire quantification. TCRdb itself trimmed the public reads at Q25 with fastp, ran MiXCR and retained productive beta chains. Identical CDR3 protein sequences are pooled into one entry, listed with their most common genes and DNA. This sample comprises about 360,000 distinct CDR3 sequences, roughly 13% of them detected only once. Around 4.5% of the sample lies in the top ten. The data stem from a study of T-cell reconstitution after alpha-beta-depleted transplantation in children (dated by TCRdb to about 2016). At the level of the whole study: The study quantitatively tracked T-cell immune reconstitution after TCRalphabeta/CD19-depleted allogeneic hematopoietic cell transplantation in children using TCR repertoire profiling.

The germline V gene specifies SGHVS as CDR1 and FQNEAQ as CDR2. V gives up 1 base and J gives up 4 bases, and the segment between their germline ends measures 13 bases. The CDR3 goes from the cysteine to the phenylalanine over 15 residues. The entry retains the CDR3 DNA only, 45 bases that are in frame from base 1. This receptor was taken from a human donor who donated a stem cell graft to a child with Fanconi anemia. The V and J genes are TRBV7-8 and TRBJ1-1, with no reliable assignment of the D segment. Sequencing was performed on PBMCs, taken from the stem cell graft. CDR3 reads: CASSLGPSVRTEAFF. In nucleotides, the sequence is TGTGCCAGCAGCTTAGGACCCTCAGTCCGCACTGAAGCTTTCTTT.